This is a list of T cell receptor beta chains from one sample in a study of synovial regulatory T cells in juvenile arthritis. The data were produced by immunoSEQ multiplex PCR, yet TCRdb's version contains in-frame clones alone and is incomplete. The table lists about 10,000 clones. Sequencing input: Treg cells from blood. These receptors originate from a donor between 2 and 29 years old with juvenile idiopathic arthritis. CDR3s include the opening cysteine and the closing phenylalanine or tryptophan. Size is stated for part of the rows, as once, few or many counts, or as a class when the clone is expanded.

.	TRBV5-1	TRBJ2-5	CASSLGGVLETQYF
.	TRBV5-1	TRBJ2-1	CASSSGLGLGNEQFF
.	TRBV18	TRBJ2-1	CASSPPGYNEQFF
.	TRBV7-2	TRBJ2-3	CASSRGLAASTDTQYF
.	TRBV5-1	TRBJ1-2	CASSLGREGLGYTF
.	TRBV9	TRBJ1-1	CASSVDTENTEAFF
.	TRBV28	TRBJ2-7	CASSLALAGAGYEQYF
.	TRBV5-1	TRBJ2-7	CASSSTSAGSGYEQYF
.	TRBV7-8	TRBJ1-3	CASSLWGALGNTIYF
.	TRBV11-3	TRBJ1-1	CASSLDRHGTEAFF
.	TRBV5-5	TRBJ2-7	CASSLRGSRQGNSYEQYF
.	TRBV10-1	TRBJ2-2	CASSDLGVAGVTGELFF
.	TRBV5-1	TRBJ1-2	CASSLKTGLYGYTF
.	TRBV19	TRBJ2-3	CASSTARRSLNTQYF
.	TRBV7-9	TRBJ2-7	CASSLWGLAGTSSYEQYF
.	TRBV7-8	TRBJ1-2	CASSNLGRGYGYTF
.	TRBV18	TRBJ2-7	CASSWGTGDNEQYF
.	TRBV6-1	TRBJ1-5	CASSEYLDQPQHF
.	TRBV5-4	TRBJ2-7	CASSLVGGRTNEQYF
.	TRBV5-1	TRBJ1-1	CASSFTGMNTEAFF
.	TRBV5-1	TRBJ2-1	CASSTLSYNEQFF
.	TRBV7-9	TRBJ1-1	CASSRRQGTTEAFF
.	TRBV11-2	TRBJ2-3	CASSRRVTDTQYF
.	TRBV5-1	TRBJ2-1	CASSLDAGPLTNEQFF
.	TRBV28	TRBJ2-2	CASSETGFGELFF
.	TRBV28	TRBJ1-5	CASSIGQGNQPQHF
.	TRBV10-3	TRBJ2-3	CAISRPSGSTDTQYF
medium-sized	TRBV5-4	TRBJ1-2	CASSLQGAEGYTF
.	TRBV19	TRBJ1-2	CASSIVAAGARGYTF